This entry describes one T cell receptor (beta chain). What it binds is unknown. This CDR3 region has 15 residues. Germline V lookup: CDR1 SEHNR, CDR2 FQNEAQ (reference sequence). The trim removed 1 base at V and 7 bases at J, leaving 2 bases unmatched. The sample belongs to a study of T cell responses to AZD1222 COVID-19 vaccine. Overall study results and limits: Spike-specific TCR breadth and depth both grew after two AZD1222 doses. Without day 14 samples, only post-peak T cell repertoires were studied. There were mostly white British donors and more females than males, and clonal diversity was possibly underestimated.

TCRdb keeps only in-frame clones here, not all; method: immunoSEQ multiplex PCR. The sample comprises 140,000 to 150,000 clones, around 92% of which are singletons, and 3% to 4% rests with the top ten. The source is an adult who received the AZD1222 COVID-19 vaccine. The chain carries TRBV7-9 and TRBJ1-6, with 9 bases that match TRBD1. The specimen was peripheral blood, collected 28 days after the second AZD1222 dose. CDR3 sequence (DNA): TGTGCCAGCAGCTTAGATGGGACAGGGAATTCACCCCTCCACTTT. Protein sequence: CASSLDGTGNSPLHF.